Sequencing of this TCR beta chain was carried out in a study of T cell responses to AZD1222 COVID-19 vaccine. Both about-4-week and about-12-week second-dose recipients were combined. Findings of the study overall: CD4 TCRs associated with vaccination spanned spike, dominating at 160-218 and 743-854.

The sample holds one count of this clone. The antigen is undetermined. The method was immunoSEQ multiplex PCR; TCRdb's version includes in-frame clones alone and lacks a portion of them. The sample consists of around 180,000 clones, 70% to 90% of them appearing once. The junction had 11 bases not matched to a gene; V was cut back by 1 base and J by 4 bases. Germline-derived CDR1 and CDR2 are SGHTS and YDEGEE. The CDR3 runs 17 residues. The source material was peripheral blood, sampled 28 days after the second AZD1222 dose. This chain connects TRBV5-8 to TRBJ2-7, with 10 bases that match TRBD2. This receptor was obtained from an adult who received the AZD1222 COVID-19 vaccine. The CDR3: CASSLWLASGRSYEQYF. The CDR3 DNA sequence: TGTGCCAGCAGCTTGTGGTTGGCTAGCGGGAGATCTTACGAGCAGTACTTC.